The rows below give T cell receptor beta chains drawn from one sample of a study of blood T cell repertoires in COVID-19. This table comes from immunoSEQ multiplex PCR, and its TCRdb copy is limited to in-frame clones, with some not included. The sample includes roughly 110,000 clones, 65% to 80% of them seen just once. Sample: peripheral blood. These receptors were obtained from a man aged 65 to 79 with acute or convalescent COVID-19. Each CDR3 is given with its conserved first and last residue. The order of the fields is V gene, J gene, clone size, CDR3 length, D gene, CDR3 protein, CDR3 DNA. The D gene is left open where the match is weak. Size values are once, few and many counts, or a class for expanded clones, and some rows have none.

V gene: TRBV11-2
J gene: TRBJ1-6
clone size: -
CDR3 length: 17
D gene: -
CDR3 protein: CASSLGAGTTFNSPLHF
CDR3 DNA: TGTGCCAGCAGCTTAGGGGCCGGGACAACCTTTAATTCACCCCTCCACTTT

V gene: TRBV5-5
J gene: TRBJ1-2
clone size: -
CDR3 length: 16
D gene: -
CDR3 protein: CASSLGTGSLNYGYTF
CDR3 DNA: TGTGCCAGCAGCTTGGGTACAGGGTCTTTGAACTATGGCTACACCTTC

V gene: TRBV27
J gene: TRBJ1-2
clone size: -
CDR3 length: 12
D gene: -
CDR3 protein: CASSSSGVGYTF
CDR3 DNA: TGTGCCAGCAGTTCCTCGGGGGTAGGCTACACCTTC

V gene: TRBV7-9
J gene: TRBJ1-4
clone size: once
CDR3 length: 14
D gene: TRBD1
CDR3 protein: CASSGDRANEKLFF
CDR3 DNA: TGTGCCAGCAGCGGGGACAGGGCTAATGAAAAACTGTTTTTT

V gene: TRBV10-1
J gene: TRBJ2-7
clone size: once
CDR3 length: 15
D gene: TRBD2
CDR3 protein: CASSEGGAGGYEQYF
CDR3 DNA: TGCGCCAGCAGTGAGGGGGGAGCGGGGGGCTACGAGCAGTACTTC

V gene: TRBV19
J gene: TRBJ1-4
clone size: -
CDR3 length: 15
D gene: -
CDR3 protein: CASSTNRLTNEKLFF
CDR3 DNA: TGTGCCAGTAGTACGAACAGGTTAACTAATGAAAAACTGTTTTTT

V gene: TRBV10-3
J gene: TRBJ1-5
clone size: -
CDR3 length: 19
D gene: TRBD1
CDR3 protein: CATSPTGRATIMSNQPQHF
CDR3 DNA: TGTGCCACCAGCCCGACAGGGCGGGCAACAATAATGAGCAATCAGCCCCAGCATTTT

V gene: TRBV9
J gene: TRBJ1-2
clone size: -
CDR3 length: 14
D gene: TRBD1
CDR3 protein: CASSFRDRTYGYTF
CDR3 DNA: TGTGCCAGCAGCTTCCGGGACAGAACGTATGGCTACACCTTC

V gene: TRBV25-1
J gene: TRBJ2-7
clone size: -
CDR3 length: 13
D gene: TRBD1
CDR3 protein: CATRTGGTYEQYF
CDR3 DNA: TGTGCCACCCGGACAGGGGGCACCTACGAGCAGTACTTC

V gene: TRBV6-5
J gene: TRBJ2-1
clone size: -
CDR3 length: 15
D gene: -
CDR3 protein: CASSPGHKGVNEQFF
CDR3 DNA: TGTGCCAGCAGTCCGGGACATAAAGGGGTCAATGAGCAGTTCTTC

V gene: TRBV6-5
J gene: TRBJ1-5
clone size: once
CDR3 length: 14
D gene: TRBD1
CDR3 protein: CASRRTGGNQPQHF
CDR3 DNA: TGTGCCAGCAGACGAACAGGGGGCAATCAGCCCCAGCATTTT

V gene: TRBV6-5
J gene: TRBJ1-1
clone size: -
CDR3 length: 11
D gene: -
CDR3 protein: CASIRTAEAFF
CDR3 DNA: TGTGCCAGCATCCGGACAGCTGAAGCTTTCTTT

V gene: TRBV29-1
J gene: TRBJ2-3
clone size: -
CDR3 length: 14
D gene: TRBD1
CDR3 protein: CSVDEGAIVDTQYF
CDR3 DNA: TGCAGCGTTGACGAGGGGGCGATTGTAGATACGCAGTATTTT